Sequencing of this T cell receptor beta chain was carried out in a study of vaccination and CD4 T cells after COVID-19. Turning to the study itself: Each post-COVID sample was drawn after diagnosis, and the median interval was 101 days (range 35 to 161). At a median approximately 70 days (range 14 to 241) after dose two, post-vaccine samples were obtained. Whole-study results and caveats: In convalescent patients, a median about 90% of reactive clones appeared only post-vaccination.

Treatment described: roughly 10-day PBMC culture with coronavirus spike peptide pools or control peptides (ViraFEST assay). Only a few counts were recorded for this clonotype. Antigen unknown. The assay that was used to sequence DNA from cultured CD4+ T cells was the Oncomine TCR Beta short-read assay. TCRdb ran MiXCR on the PCR reads and lists one entry per CDR3 protein. The table has under 4,500 distinct CDR3 sequences, 20% to 25% seen once; the top ten hold approximately 50%. This CDR3 has 15 amino acids. V was cut by 2 bases and J by 2 bases, with 12 bases left in between. Germline V lookup: CDR1 WNHNN, CDR2 SYGVQD (reference sequence).

The J gene is TRBJ1-2, the V gene TRBV10-1, with a weak D call TRBD1 (6 bases). The input for sequencing was CD4+ T cells from blood, cultured in vitro, taken after SARS-CoV-2 vaccination. The receptor's source is a human donor who had recovered from COVID-19. CDR3: CASSEDRTPNYGYTF. DNA for the CDR3: TGCGCCAGCAGTGAGGACAGGACCCCAAACTATGGCTACACCTTC.